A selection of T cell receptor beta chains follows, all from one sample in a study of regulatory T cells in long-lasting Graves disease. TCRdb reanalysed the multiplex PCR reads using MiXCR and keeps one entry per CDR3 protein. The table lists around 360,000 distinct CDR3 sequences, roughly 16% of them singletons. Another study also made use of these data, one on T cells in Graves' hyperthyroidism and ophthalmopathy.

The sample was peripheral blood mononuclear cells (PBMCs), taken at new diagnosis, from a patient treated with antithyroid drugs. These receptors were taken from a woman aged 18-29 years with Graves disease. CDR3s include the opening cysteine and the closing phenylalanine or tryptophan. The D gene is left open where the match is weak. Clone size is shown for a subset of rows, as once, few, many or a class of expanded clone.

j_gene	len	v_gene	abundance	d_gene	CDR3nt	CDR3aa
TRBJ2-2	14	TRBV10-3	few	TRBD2	TGTGCCATCAGTAGACTAGCGGAAACCGGGGAGCTGTTTTTT	CAISRLAETGELFF
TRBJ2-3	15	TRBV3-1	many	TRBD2	TGTGCCAGCAGCCGCCGACTAGCGGGGGAAGATACGCAGTATTTT	CASSRRLAGEDTQYF
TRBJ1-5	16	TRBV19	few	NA	TGTGCCAGTCGAATCACTCTTTCGTCGCTCGGCCAGCCCCAGCATTTT	CASRITLSSLGQPQHF
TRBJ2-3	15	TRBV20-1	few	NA	TGCAGTGTCCTCCCGGCTAGCGCTGACACAGATACGCAGTATTTT	CSVLPASADTDTQYF
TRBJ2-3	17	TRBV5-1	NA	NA	TGCGCCAGCAGCCGAAAACAGGGTTTTTCACTCACAGATACGCAGTATTTT	CASSRKQGFSLTDTQYF
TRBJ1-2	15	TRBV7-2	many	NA	TGTGCCAGCAGCTTAAGAAGTCAGAGGGGCTATGGCTACACCTTC	CASSLRSQRGYGYTF
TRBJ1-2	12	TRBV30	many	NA	TGTGCCTGGAGACAGGGTTCGGAGGGCTACACCTTC	CAWRQGSEGYTF
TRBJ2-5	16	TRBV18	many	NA	TGTGCCAGCTCACCACTTCGAGCCGGGCCCCAAGAGACCCAGTACTTC	CASSPLRAGPQETQYF
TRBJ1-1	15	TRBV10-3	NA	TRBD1	TGTGCCATCAGCCCCCAGGGACAGGGCGCGACTGAAGCTTTCTTT	CAISPQGQGATEAFF
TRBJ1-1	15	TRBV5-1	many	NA	TGCGCCAGCAGCTTGCGGACGGGAATGATCACTGAAGCTTTCTTT	CASSLRTGMITEAFF
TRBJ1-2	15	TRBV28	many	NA	TGTGCCAGCAGTCGTGCGGACCGTAGGGTAGGAGGCTACACCTTC	CASSRADRRVGGYTF
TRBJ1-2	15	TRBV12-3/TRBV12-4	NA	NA	TGTGCCAGCAGTCACATTGGAGGGGTTAACTATGGCTACACCTTC	CASSHIGGVNYGYTF
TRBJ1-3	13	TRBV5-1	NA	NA	TGCGCCAGCAGCCCCGACAGGGGAAACACCATATATTTT	CASSPDRGNTIYF
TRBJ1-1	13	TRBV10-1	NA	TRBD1	TGCGCCAGCTCAGGGGGCACGAACACTGAAGCTTTCTTT	CASSGGTNTEAFF
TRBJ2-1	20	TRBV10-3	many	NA	TGTGCCATCAGTGAGTCGAGCCCCGGTCTAGCGCGACGCTCCTACAATGAGCAGTTCTTC	CAISESSPGLARRSYNEQFF
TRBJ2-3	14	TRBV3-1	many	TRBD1	TGTGCCAGCAGCCCCCGGACAGGGACAGATACGCAGTATTTT	CASSPRTGTDTQYF
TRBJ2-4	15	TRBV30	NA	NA	TGTGCCTGGAGTGTAATTAAGGGAGCCAAAAACATTCAGTACTTC	CAWSVIKGAKNIQYF
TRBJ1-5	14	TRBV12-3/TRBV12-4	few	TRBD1	TGTGCCAGCAGCTTGGGACAGCAAGGGCAGCCCCAGCATTTT	CASSLGQQGQPQHF
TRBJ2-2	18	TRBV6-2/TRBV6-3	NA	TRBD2	TGTGCCAACAGTTACGGACTAGCGGGAGGCCGAAACACCGGGGAGCTGTTTTTT	CANSYGLAGGRNTGELFF
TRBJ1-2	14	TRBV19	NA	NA	TGTGCCAGTTCTCGGGGCCCATCTAACTATGGCTACACCTTC	CASSRGPSNYGYTF
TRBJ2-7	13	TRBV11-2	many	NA	TGTGCCAGCAGCCTTAGAAGGACCTACGAGCAGTACTTC	CASSLRRTYEQYF
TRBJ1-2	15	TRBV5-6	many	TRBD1	TGTGCCAGCAGCGTACGACAGGGGCTTGACTATGGCTACACCTTC	CASSVRQGLDYGYTF
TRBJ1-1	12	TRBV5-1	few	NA	TGCGCCAGCAGTGCCGGTCCCACTGAAGCTTTCTTT	CASSAGPTEAFF
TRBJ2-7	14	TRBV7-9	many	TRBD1	TGTGCCAGCAGCCCTTCGGGACAGGGGAACGAGCAGTACTTC	CASSPSGQGNEQYF
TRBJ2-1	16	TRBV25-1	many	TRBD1	TGTGCCAGCAGTGACGGGGGGACAGGGTTTGGTGGTGAGCAGTTCTTC	CASSDGGTGFGGEQFF
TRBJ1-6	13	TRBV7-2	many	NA	TGTGCCAGCAGTCGGGGTTATAATTCACCCCTCCACTTT	CASSRGYNSPLHF
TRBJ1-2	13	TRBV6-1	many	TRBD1	TGTGCCAGCAGTGAGACAGGGGGCGCGGGCTACACCTTC	CASSETGGAGYTF
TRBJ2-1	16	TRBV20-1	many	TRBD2	TGCAGTGCTAGGCCCATAGCGGGAGCACTCGCAAATGAGCAGTTCTTC	CSARPIAGALANEQFF
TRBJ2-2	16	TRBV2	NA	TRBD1	TGTGCCAGCAGTTTGTCCGGGACAGGCAGCACCGGGGAGCTGTTTTTT	CASSLSGTGSTGELFF
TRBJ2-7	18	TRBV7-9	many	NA	TGTGCCAGCAGCCATAACTCCAACGGTCCACCAACCTCCTACGAGCAGTACTTC	CASSHNSNGPPTSYEQYF
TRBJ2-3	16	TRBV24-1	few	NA	TGTGCCACCAGTGATTTTCGGACCCCCAGGGAAGATACGCAGTATTTT	CATSDFRTPREDTQYF
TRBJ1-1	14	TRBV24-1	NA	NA	TGTGCCACCAGTGATGGAACAGAGAACACTGAAGCTTTCTTT	CATSDGTENTEAFF
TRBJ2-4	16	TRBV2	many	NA	TGTGCCAGCAGTGTGAGGTTGGCTCTAGCCAAAAACATTCAGTACTTC	CASSVRLALAKNIQYF